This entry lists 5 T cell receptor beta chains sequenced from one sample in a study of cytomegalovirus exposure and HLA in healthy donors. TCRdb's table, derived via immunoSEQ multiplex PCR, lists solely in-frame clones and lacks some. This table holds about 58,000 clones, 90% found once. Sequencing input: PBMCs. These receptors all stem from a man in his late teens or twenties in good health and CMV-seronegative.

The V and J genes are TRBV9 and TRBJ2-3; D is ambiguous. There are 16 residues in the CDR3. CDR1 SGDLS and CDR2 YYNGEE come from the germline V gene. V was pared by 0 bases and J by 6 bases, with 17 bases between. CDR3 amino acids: CASSVAKYSPWDTQYF. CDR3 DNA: TGTGCCAGCAGCGTAGCTAAGTACTCCCCCTGGGATACGCAGTATTTT.

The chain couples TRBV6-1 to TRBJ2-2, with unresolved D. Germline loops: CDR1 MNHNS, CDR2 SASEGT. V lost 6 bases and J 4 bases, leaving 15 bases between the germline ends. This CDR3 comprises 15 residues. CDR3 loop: CASRLSLLSTGELFF. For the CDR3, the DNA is TGTGCCAGCAGGCTCTCCCTCCTGAGCACCGGGGAGCTGTTTTTT.

The CDR3 nucleotides read TGTGCCAGCAGCTTCATTCACCTCGGGACAGATACGCAGTATTTT. Protein: CASSFIHLGTDTQYF. The gene calls are TRBV5-6 and TRBJ2-3, with no clear D. Trimming took off 2 bases at V and 3 bases at J, with 13 bases between the two ends. CDR3 length: 15 residues. The germline gives CDR1 SGHDT, CDR2 YYEEEE.

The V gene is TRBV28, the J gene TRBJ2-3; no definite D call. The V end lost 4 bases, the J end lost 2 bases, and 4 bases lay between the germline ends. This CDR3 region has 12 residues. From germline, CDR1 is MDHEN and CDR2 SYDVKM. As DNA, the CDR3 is TGTGCCAGCAGTTCCAACACAGATACGCAGTATTTT. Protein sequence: CASSSNTDTQYF. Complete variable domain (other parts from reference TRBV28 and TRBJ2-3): DVKVTQSSRYLVKRTGEKVFLECVQDMDHENMFWYRQDPGLGLRLIYFSYDVKMKEKGDIPEGYSVSREKKERFSLILESASTNQTSMYLCASSSNTDTQYFGPGTRLTVL.

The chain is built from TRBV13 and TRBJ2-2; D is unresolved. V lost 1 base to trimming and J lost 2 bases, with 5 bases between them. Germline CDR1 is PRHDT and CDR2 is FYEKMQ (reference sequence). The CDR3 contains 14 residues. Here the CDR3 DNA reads TGTGCCAGCAGCTTAGACATTAACACCGGGGAGCTGTTTTTT. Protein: CASSLDINTGELFF.